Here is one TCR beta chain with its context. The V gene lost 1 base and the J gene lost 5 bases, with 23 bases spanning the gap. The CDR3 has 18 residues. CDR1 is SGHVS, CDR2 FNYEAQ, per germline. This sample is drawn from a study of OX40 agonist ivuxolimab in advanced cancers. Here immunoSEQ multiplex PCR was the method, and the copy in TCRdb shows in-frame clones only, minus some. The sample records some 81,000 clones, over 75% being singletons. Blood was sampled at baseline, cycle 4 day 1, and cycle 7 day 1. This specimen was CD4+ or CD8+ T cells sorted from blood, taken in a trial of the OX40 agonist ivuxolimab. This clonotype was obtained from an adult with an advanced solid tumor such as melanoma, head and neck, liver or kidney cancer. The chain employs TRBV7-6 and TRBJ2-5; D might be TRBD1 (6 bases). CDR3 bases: TGTGCCAGCAGCTTAGAGGGAAGGTCGTCAGGGGATTATGAGACCCAGTACTTC. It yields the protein CASSLEGRSSGDYETQYF. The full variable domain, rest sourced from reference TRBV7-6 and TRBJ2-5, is GAGVSQSPRYKVTKRGQDVALRCDPISGHVSLYWYRQALGQGPEFLTYFNYEAQQDKSGLPNDRFSAERPEGSISTLTIQRTEQRDSAMYRCASSLEGRSSGDYETQYFGPGTRLLVL.